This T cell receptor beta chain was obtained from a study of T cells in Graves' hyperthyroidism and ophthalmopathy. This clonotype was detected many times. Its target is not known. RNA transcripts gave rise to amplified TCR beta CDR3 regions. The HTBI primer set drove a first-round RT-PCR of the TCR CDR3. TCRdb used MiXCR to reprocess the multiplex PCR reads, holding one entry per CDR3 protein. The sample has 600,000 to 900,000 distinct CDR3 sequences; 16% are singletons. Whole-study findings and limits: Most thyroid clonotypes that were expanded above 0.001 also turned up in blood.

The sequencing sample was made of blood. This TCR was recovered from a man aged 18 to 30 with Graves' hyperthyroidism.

The CDR3 coding sequence is TGTGCCAGCAGCCAAGAGGAGGCCAGAGTCTGGGTGGATGAGCAGTTCTTC. It codes for CASSQEEARVWVDEQFF. The chain joins TRBV3-1 to TRBJ2-1, with a weak D call TRBD2 (5 bases). Trimming left V 0 bases short and J 8 bases short, with 20 bases between. CDR1 and CDR2 from the germline V gene are LGHDT and YNNKEL (reference sequence). The CDR3 extends over 17 amino acids.